Listed below are T cell receptor beta chains from one sample, sequenced in a study of regulatory T cells in long-lasting Graves disease. TCRdb analysed the multiplex PCR reads with MiXCR anew, one entry per CDR3 protein. The data show roughly 500,000 distinct CDR3 sequences, with 22% seen just once and less than 15% held by the top ten. Material: peripheral blood mononuclear cells (PBMCs), obtained when the disease was refractory, from a patient treated with antithyroid drugs. The receptors stem from a female donor with Graves disease. The CDR3 runs from the conserved cysteine through the conserved F or W. D genes are given only for firm matches. The size field is filled for only some rows; it gives once, few, many or a size class.

j_call d_call clone_size v_call cdr3_aa cdr3_nt
TRBJ2-7 . . TRBV5-1 CASSSDIEQYF TGCGCCAGCAGCTCTGATATCGAGCAGTACTTC
TRBJ1-4 . few TRBV9 CASSVAGLSGEKLFF TGTGCCAGCAGCGTAGCTGGGTTATCTGGTGAAAAACTGTTTTTT
TRBJ2-3 TRBD1 . TRBV15 CATSRVDRGDGTDTQYF TGTGCCACCAGCAGAGTGGACAGGGGAGATGGGACAGATACGCAGTATTTT
TRBJ2-5 TRBD1 many TRBV10-3 CAISGTGDYQETQYF TGTGCCATCAGTGGGACAGGGGATTACCAAGAGACCCAGTACTTC
TRBJ1-1 TRBD1 . TRBV10-3 CAISGTGGMHTEAFF TGTGCCATCAGTGGAACAGGGGGCATGCACACTGAAGCTTTCTTT
TRBJ2-2 . . TRBV7-2 CASHDRANTGELFF TGTGCCAGTCATGACCGCGCGAACACCGGGGAGCTGTTTTTT
TRBJ1-2 TRBD1 many TRBV2 CASSIHGQAGVNGYTF TGTGCCAGCAGTATCCACGGACAGGCTGGGGTCAATGGCTACACCTTC
TRBJ2-2 TRBD1 many TRBV20-1 CSAGKFTGDTGELFF TGCAGTGCTGGAAAGTTTACAGGGGACACCGGGGAGCTGTTTTTT
TRBJ2-2 . . TRBV30 CAWSARRNTGELVF TGTGCCTGGAGTGCTAGGAGGAACACCGGGGAGCTGGTTTTT
TRBJ1-1 . many TRBV15 CATSGEAGRAEAFF TGTGCCACCAGCGGCGAAGCGGGGAGGGCTGAAGCTTTCTTT
TRBJ1-1 . few TRBV12-3/TRBV12-4 CASSDPTGGNPEAFF TGTGCCAGCTCTGATCCCACGGGGGGGAATCCTGAAGCTTTCTTT
TRBJ1-1 . many TRBV14 CASSQSANTEAFF TGTGCCAGCAGCCAATCCGCGAACACTGAAGCTTTCTTT
TRBJ2-2 . many TRBV12-3/TRBV12-4 CASSWGLTGELFF TGTGCCAGCAGTTGGGGCCTCACCGGGGAGCTGTTTTTT
TRBJ1-1 . many TRBV12-3/TRBV12-4 CASSFARWYTEAFF TGTGCCAGCAGTTTTGCGAGGTGGTACACTGAAGCTTTCTTT
TRBJ2-7 . . TRBV19 CASSTQYEQYF TGTGCCAGTAGTACACAATACGAGCAGTACTTC
TRBJ2-5 . many TRBV2 CASSDLVQETQYF TGTGCCAGCAGTGACCTGGTCCAAGAGACCCAGTACTTC
TRBJ2-7 . many TRBV7-9 CASSLPIQSKQYF TGTGCCAGCAGCTTACCGATTCAGTCAAAGCAGTACTTC
TRBJ1-3 . few TRBV28 CASRGPGLGALSGNTIYF TGTGCCAGCAGAGGTCCAGGGCTGGGGGCTCTCTCTGGAAACACCATATATTTT
TRBJ1-2 . many TRBV11-2 CASSPNLNYGYTF TGTGCCAGCAGCCCCAACCTTAACTATGGCTACACCTTC
TRBJ2-3 . . TRBV5-1 CASSPRDISTDTQYF TGCGCCAGCAGCCCCCGGGATATTAGCACAGATACGCAGTATTTT
TRBJ2-2 . . TRBV7-2 CASSLIVLNTGELFF TGTGCCAGCAGCTTAATTGTCCTGAACACCGGGGAGCTGTTTTTT
TRBJ2-5 . few TRBV9 CASSPNLVGGTQYF TGTGCCAGCAGCCCGAACCTGGTCGGTGGGACCCAGTACTTC
TRBJ1-2 . many TRBV28 CASSLLSGGYTF TGTGCCAGCAGTTTACTCTCGGGGGGCTACACCTTC
TRBJ2-5 . few TRBV5-1 CASSGQNGKTQYF TGCGCCAGCAGCGGTCAGAATGGGAAGACCCAGTACTTC
TRBJ2-2 TRBD2 . TRBV19 CASSRGTSGRTFTGELFF TGTGCCAGTAGTCGGGGGACTAGCGGGAGGACTTTCACCGGGGAGCTGTTTTTT
TRBJ1-1 TRBD1 many TRBV28 CASSQGQGTSTNTEAFF TGTGCCAGCAGCCAGGGACAGGGGACAAGCACGAACACTGAAGCTTTCTTT
TRBJ2-5 TRBD2 few TRBV4-1 CASSQGEGRGTQYF TGCGCCAGCAGCCAAGGGGAAGGGAGGGGGACCCAGTACTTC
TRBJ1-4 . many TRBV6-1 CASKTQQYSTTNEKLFF TGTGCCAGCAAAACCCAACAATACAGCACAACTAATGAAAAACTGTTTTTT
TRBJ1-1 . many TRBV28 CASRVEWAEAFF TGTGCCAGCAGGGTGGAATGGGCGGAAGCTTTCTTT
TRBJ2-5 . few TRBV20-1 CSARNSQETQYF TGCAGTGCTAGAAACAGCCAAGAGACCCAGTACTTC
TRBJ2-7 TRBD2 many TRBV28 CASSTRLAGEYEQYF TGTGCCAGCAGCACAAGACTAGCGGGAGAGTACGAGCAGTACTTC
TRBJ1-4 TRBD1 few TRBV30 CAWSATGGEKLFF TGTGCCTGGAGTGCTACAGGGGGAGAAAAACTGTTTTTT
TRBJ2-5 . many TRBV2 CASSDVGGRGETQYF TGTGCCAGCAGTGATGTGGGGGGCCGGGGGGAGACCCAGTACTTC
TRBJ2-1 TRBD2 few TRBV28 CASSFSGRFTEQFF TGTGCCAGCAGTTTTAGCGGGAGGTTCACTGAGCAGTTCTTC
TRBJ1-2 TRBD1 many TRBV28 CASSYGTGAGYTF TGTGCCAGCAGTTACGGGACAGGGGCTGGCTACACCTTC
TRBJ1-1 . many TRBV7-2 CASSLAAQGVSTEAFF TGTGCCAGCAGCTTAGCGGCCCAGGGAGTAAGCACTGAAGCTTTCTTT
TRBJ1-5 . few TRBV20-1 CSVGDDNQPQHF TGCAGTGTCGGTGACGATAATCAGCCCCAGCATTTT
TRBJ1-6 . many TRBV12-3/TRBV12-4 CACTPTRDSPLHF TGTGCCTGCACCCCAACCCGTGATTCACCCCTCCACTTT
TRBJ1-4 . many TRBV20-1 CSARDLRAGDEKLFF TGCAGTGCTAGAGATTTAAGGGCGGGGGATGAAAAACTGTTTTTT
TRBJ1-1 . . TRBV19 CASSIDLADNTGAFF TGTGCCAGTAGTATAGATCTGGCAGACAACACTGGAGCTTTCTTT
TRBJ2-2 TRBD2 once TRBV7-3 CASSLDGLAATGELFF TGTGCCAGCAGCTTAGATGGTCTAGCGGCCACCGGGGAGCTGTTTTTT
TRBJ1-2 . many TRBV6-1 CASSADFGGGYTF TGTGCCAGCAGTGCAGACTTCGGAGGTGGCTACACCTTC
TRBJ1-4 TRBD1 many TRBV28 CASSPRQGVVEKLFF TGTGCCAGCAGTCCCCGACAGGGCGTAGTTGAAAAACTGTTTTTT
TRBJ1-6 TRBD1 few TRBV30 CAWSVRQGGSPLHF TGTGCCTGGAGTGTACGACAGGGAGGTTCACCCCTCCACTTT
TRBJ2-7 . few TRBV19 CASSMGPTVAYEQYF TGTGCCAGTAGTATGGGTCCCACGGTGGCCTACGAGCAGTACTTC
TRBJ2-5 . many TRBV30 CAWSVHRETQYF TGTGCCTGGAGTGTACACCGTGAGACCCAGTACTTC
TRBJ2-7 . many TRBV20-1 CSAREGYTQYF TGCAGTGCTAGAGAGGGGTACACGCAGTACTTC
TRBJ2-2 TRBD2 . TRBV30 CAWGRGGTGELFF TGTGCCTGGGGCCGGGGAGGGACCGGGGAGCTGTTTTTT
TRBJ2-6 . many TRBV7-2 CASTPTGFFSGANVLTF TGTGCCAGCACACCCACGGGGTTTTTCTCTGGGGCCAACGTCCTGACTTTC
TRBJ1-1 . many TRBV28 CASSPATNTEAFF TGTGCCAGCAGCCCCGCGACCAACACTGAAGCTTTCTTT